This TCR beta chain was recorded in a study of shared clonotypes between healthy human individuals (dated by TCRdb to the early 2020s). As for the study more broadly: Two women and a few men aged 18 to 49 years were included in the cohort. Different laboratories and diverse techniques were used to prepare libraries and sequence TCR repertoires, to increase sequencing depth and limit assay-specific biases. For each donor, CD4 naive and CD4 memory were each given three plates, CD8 naive was given two plates, and CD8 memory was given one plate. Each donor's leukapheresis produced roughly between roughly 0.94 and 9.5 billion PBMCs. To estimate repertoire size and how much clonotype sharing occurs between individuals, the study deeply sequenced the blood TCR repertoires of 5 or 6 healthy adults.

Donors were healthy HIV-negative adults with no recently reported acute infections or vaccinations. All donors were Caucasian adults living in Nashville, Tennessee, USA. CD4+ T cells were enriched through magnetic negative selection, after which naive cells were positively selected on CD45RA and the remaining negative fraction served as the memory subset. After blood collection by leukapheresis, PBMCs were isolated using Ficoll-Histopaque density gradient centrifugation and then cryopreserved in the vapor phase of liquid nitrogen. Purity and quantity of every magnetically sorted T cell population were checked by analytical flow cytometry. From each sorted fraction, genomic DNA was isolated and quantified by UV absorbance on a Nanodrop 2000c. V trim: 7 bases; J trim: 4 bases; unmatched bases: 4. Counted from cysteine to phenylalanine, this CDR3 has 14 amino acids. Only the CDR3 DNA is retained, 42 bases long and in frame from the first base. Via the germline V gene, CDR1 is SNHLY and CDR2 FYNNEI.

This clone has more than one count but fewer than ten. Its specific antigen is unknown. Per-base quality was not reported, and no clone a single base away is much larger than it. Broad study findings and their caveats: Compared with non-shared clonotypes, the clonotypes found in all four sorted-subset donors had higher generation probabilities. Even with the large sequencing depth, rarefaction of the sorted-subset datasets indicated that sequencing was incomplete. Because the study included only a small number of donors, the genetic and exposure-history diversity represented was limited. Only blood was sampled, and tissue TCR repertoires likely differ from those in blood. Larger estimated clonotype richness was generally found for naive subsets than for memory subsets. Based on pairwise subsampling, the degree of clonotype sharing among donors was expected to be affected by sequencing depth. Sharing across several donors was observed for about 4.8% of naive CD4, over 3% of naive CD8, 2% to 2.5% of memory CD4, and around 0.42% of memory CD8 clonotypes.

TCR CDR3 regions were amplified from genomic DNA by multiplex PCR using the deep immunoSEQ assay. Genomic DNA extracted from each cell subset was distributed evenly over all wells of several immunoSEQ 96-well plates, and each plate served as one replicate. For sorted subsets, approximately 210 ng genomic DNA, equal to 30,000 or so T cell genomes, was loaded into each replicate PCR. The purified libraries were quantified using a Qubit 3.0 fluorometer, sized with a Bioanalyzer 2100, and then quantified again using the KAPA Library Quantification kit. Every immunoSEQ 96-well plate was sequenced on a dedicated single-read 150-cycle Illumina NextSeq 550 flow cell. The paper's data handling went like this. The immunoSEQ output contained only junctional sequences without quality scores, so filtering could not match that applied to full-length reads. To assign V/J genes and CDR3, sequences were annotated against IMGT germline references using PyIR, a Python wrapper for IgBLAST v1.9. Reads were filtered out if the reads had weak V/J assignments (E-value above 1e-6), no CDR3, stop codons, out-of-frame junctions, or ambiguous translated residues. V3J clonotypes were defined by identical inferred V gene, J gene, and CDR3 amino acid sequence. To compute the percentage overlap between repertoires, the number of shared unique clonotypes was divided by the size of the smaller repertoire. Repertoire richness was assessed with RTK rarefaction, the Chao1 estimator, and Recon v2.1 estimates of unobserved clonotypes. Generation probabilities were computed with OLGA for all TCRbeta clonotypes obtained by the gDNA method from a few donors. This is the immuneACCESS table as TCRdb keeps it, with only in-frame sequences that have V and J called. A part of the clones is gone; compared with another copy, unresolved V genes explain less than half, and the rest is unexplained. That table is the source of V, J and clone size, and D and trimming were worked out from the DNA. Within this sample are about 2.3 million clones, with approximately 93% of them counted one time only. 0.35% to 0.45% of the sample is held by the ten biggest clonotypes.

This receptor was identified in a man between 18 and 35 years old in good health. Some clones in this sample may be carry-over from other donors' samples. In this chain, TRBV2 is recombined with TRBJ2-2, with 9 bases aligning to TRBD2. Sequencing was performed on naive CD4+ T cells from PBMCs. This specimen's cell subset or site label, per the study, means: CD45RA+ positively selected. Here the CDR3 is given as CASTGTSSTGELFF. The DNA sequence is TGTGCCAGCACGGGGACTAGCAGCACCGGGGAGCTGTTTTTT.